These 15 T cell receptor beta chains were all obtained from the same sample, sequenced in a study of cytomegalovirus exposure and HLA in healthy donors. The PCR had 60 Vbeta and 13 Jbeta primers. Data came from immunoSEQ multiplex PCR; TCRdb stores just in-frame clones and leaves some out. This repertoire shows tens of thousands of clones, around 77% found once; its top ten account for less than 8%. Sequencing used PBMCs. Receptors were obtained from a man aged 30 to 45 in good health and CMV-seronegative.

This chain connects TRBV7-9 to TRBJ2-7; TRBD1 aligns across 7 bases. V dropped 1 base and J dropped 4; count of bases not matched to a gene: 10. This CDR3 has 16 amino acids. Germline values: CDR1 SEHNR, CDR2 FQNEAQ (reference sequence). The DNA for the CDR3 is TGTGCCAGCAGCTTAGAAGTCGGTGAGGGGGCTTACGAGCAGTACTTC. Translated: CASSLEVGEGAYEQYF.

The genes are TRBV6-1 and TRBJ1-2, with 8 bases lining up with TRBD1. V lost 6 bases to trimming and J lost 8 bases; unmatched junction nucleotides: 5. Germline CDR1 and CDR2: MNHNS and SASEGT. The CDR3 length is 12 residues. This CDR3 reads CASSLTGGGYTF. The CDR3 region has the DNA TGTGCCAGCAGCCTCACAGGGGGAGGCTACACCTTC.

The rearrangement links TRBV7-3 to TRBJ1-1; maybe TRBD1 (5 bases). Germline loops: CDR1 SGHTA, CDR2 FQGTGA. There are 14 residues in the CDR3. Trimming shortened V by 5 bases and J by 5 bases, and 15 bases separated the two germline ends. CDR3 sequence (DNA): TGTGCCAGCAGCCCCCAGGGAGGGGTGACTGAAGCTTTCTTT. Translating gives CASSPQGGVTEAFF. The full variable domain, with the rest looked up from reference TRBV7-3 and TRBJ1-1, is GAGVSQTPSNKVTEKGKYVELRCDPISGHTALYWYRQSLGQGPEFLIYFQGTGAADDSGLPNDRFFAVRPEGSVSTLKIQRTERGDSAVYLCASSPQGGVTEAFFGQGTRLTVV.

The CDR3 DNA is TGCAGTACCAGGGAGGCGGAAAAACTGTTTTTT. This encodes CSTREAEKLFF. The chain joins TRBV20-1 to TRBJ1-4, with D tentatively TRBD1 (5 bases). The CDR3 runs to 11 residues. Germline lookup yields CDR1 DFQATT and CDR2 SNEGSKA (reference sequence). Trimming removed 8 bases at V and 8 bases at J, with 12 bases between.

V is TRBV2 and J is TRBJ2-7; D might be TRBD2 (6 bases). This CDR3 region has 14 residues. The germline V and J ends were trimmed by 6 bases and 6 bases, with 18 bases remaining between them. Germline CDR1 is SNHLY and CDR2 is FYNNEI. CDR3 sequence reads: CASRQGTVASEQYF. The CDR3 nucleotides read TGTGCCAGCAGGCAAGGGACTGTCGCATCCGAGCAGTACTTC.

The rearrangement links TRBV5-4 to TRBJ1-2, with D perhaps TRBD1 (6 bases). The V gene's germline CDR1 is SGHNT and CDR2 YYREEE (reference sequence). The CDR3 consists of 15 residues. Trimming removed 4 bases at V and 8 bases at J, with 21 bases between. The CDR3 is CASSTPDRWGGGYTF. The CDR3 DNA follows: TGTGCCAGCAGCACACCCGACAGGTGGGGTGGGGGCTACACCTTC.

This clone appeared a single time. The CDR3 DNA sequence: TGTGCCAGCAGTGCCAACAGGGTTATTGGTGAAAAACTGTTTTTT. It translates to CASSANRVIGEKLFF. The J gene is TRBJ1-4, the V gene TRBV25-1, with D perhaps matching TRBD1 (6 bases). Trimming stripped 4 bases from V and 7 bases from J, with 16 bases between. Germline assignment: CDR1 MGHDK and CDR2 SYGVNS. The CDR3 loop spans 15 amino acids.

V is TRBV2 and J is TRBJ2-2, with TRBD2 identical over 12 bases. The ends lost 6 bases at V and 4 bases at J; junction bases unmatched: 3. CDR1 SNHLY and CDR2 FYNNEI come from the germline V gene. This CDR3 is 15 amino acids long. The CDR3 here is CASRPSGGATGELFF. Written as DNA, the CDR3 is TGTGCCAGCAGACCTAGCGGGGGGGCCACCGGGGAGCTGTTTTTT. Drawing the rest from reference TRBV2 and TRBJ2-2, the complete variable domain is EPEVTQTPSHQVTQMGQEVILRCVPISNHLYFYWYRQILGQKVEFLVSFYNNEISEKSEIFDDQFSVERPDGSNFTLKIRSTKLEDSAMYFCASRPSGGATGELFFGEGSRLTVL.

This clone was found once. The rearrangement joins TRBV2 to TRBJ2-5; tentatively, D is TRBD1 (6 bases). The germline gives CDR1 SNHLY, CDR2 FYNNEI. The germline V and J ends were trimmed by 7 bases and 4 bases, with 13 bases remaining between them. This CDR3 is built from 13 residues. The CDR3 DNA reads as TGTGCCAGCAACCAGCGAGGGGGAGAGACCCAGTACTTC. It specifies CASNQRGGETQYF.

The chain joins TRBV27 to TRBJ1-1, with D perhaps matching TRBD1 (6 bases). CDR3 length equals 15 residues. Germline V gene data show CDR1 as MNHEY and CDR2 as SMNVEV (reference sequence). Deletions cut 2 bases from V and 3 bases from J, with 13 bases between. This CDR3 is CASSLTTGADTEAFF. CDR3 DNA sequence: TGTGCCAGCAGTTTAACGACAGGAGCGGACACTGAAGCTTTCTTT.

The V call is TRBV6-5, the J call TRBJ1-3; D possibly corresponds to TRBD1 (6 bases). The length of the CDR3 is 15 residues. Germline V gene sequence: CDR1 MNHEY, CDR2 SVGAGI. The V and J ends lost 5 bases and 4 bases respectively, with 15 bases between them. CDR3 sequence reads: CASSRTAYAGNTIYF. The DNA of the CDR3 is TGTGCCAGCAGTCGGACAGCATATGCAGGAAACACCATATATTTT.

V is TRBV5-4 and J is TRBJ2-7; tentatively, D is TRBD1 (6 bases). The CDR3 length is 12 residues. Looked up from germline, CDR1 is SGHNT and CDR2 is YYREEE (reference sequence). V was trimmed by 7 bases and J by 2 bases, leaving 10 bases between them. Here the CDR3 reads CASGRDTYEQYF. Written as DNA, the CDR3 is TGTGCCAGCGGCCGGGACACCTACGAGCAGTACTTC.

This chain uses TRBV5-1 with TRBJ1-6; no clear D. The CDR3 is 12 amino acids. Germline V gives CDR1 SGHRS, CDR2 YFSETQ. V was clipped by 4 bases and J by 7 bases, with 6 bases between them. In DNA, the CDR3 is TGCGCCAGCAGCGGTCAGAATTCACCCCTCCACTTT. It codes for CASSGQNSPLHF. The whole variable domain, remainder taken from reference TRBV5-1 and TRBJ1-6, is KAGVTQTPRYLIKTRGQQVTLSCSPISGHRSVSWYQQTPGQGLQFLFEYFSETQRNKGNFPGRFSGRQFSNSRSEMNVSTLELGDSALYLCASSGQNSPLHFGNGTRLTVT.

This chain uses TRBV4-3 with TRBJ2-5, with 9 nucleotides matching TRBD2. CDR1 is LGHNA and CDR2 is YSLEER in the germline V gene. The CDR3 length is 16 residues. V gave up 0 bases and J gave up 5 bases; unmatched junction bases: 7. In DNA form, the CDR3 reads TGCGCCAGCAGCCAAGATAGGGCTAGCGGGGCGGAGACCCAGTACTTC. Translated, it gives CASSQDRASGAETQYF.

CDR3 nucleotide sequence: TGTGCCAGCAGCCTACGAGAGGTTCCAGATACGCAGTATTTT. This gives the protein CASSLREVPDTQYF. This chain links TRBV7-7 with TRBJ2-3; no definite D call. This CDR3 spans 14 amino acids. Germline V gene lookup returns CDR1 SSHAT and CDR2 FNYEAQ (reference sequence). The V and J ends lost 5 bases and 4 bases respectively, with 13 bases between them.